Sequencing of this T cell receptor (beta chain) was carried out in a study of neoadjuvant anti-PD-1 for oral cavity cancer. General study results and limits: Non-responders to neoadjuvant nivolumab had significantly more clonal PBMC T cells than responders.

Only in-frame clones appear in the TCRdb table, and some are missing; sequencing was by immunoSEQ multiplex PCR. This table holds 11,000 to 15,000 clones, about 64% found once. A remark on this clone: The antigen is undetermined.

CDR3 length: 13 residues. Germline V gives CDR1 MNHEY, CDR2 SVGAGI. Trimming shortened V by 6 bases and J by 1 base, and 9 bases separated the two germline ends. This TCR came from a person between 35 and 79 years old with oral cavity squamous cell carcinoma. The chain joins TRBV6-5 to TRBJ1-1; no clear D gene. This specimen was PBMCs, taken before nivolumab (anti-PD-1) treatment. CDR3 DNA sequence: TGTGCCAGCAGGCTAAACTGGAACACTGAAGCTTTCTTT. Translating gives CASRLNWNTEAFF.